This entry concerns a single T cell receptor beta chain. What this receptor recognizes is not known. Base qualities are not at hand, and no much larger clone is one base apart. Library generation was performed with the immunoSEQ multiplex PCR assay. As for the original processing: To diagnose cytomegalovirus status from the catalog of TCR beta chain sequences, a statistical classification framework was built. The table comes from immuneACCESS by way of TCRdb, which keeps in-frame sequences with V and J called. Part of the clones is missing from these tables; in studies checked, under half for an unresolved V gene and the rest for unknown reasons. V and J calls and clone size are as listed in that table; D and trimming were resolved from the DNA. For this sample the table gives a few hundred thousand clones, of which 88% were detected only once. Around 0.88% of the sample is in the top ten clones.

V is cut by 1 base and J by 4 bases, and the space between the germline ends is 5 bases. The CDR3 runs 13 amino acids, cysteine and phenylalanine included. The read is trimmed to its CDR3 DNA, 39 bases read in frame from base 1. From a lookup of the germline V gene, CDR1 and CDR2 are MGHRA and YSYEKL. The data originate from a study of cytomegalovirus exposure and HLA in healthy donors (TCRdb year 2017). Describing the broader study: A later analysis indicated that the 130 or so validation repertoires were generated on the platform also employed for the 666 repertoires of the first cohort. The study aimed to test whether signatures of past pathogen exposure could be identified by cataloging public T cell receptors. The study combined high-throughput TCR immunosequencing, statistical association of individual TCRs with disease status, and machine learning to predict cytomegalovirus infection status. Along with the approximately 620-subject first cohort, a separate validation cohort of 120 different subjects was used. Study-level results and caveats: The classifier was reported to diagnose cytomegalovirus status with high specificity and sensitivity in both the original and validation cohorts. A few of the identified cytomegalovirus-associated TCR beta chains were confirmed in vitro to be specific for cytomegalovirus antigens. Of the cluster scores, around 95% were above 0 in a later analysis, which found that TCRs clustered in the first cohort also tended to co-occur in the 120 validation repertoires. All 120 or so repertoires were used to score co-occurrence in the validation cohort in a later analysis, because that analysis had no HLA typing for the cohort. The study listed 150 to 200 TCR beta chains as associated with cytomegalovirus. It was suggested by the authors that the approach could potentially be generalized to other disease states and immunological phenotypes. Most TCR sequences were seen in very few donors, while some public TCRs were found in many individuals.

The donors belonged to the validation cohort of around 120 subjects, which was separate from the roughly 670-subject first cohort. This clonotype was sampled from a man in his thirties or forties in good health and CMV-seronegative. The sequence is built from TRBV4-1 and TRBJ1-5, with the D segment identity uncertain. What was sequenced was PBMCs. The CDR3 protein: CASSQGENQPQHF. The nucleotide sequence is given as TGCGCCAGCAGCCAAGGGGAGAATCAGCCCCAGCATTTT.